These T cell receptor beta chains were read from a single sample in a study of blood T cells in healthy people across ages. TCRdb re-called the 5' RACE reads through MiXCR, storing one row per CDR3 protein. This table has hundreds of thousands of distinct CDR3 sequences, 30% to 45% appearing once. Material for sequencing was blood. The source is a man younger than 35 in good health. Each CDR3 is given with its conserved first and last residue. Each record gives: J gene, V gene, D gene, clone size, CDR3 length, CDR3 DNA, CDR3 protein. A D gene is named only where the DNA matches it firmly. Expanded clones get a size class; other rows say once, few or many, or leave the size out.

J: TRBJ1-1
V: TRBV5-5
D: -
size: -
length: 15
DNA: TGTGCCAGCAGCTTGGAGGGCCGGTTGAACACTGAAGCTTTCTTT
CDR3: CASSLEGRLNTEAFF

J: TRBJ2-4
V: TRBV20-1
D: -
size: -
length: 15
DNA: TGCAGTGCTAGAGATCGGGATCTAGCCAAAAACATTCAGTACTTC
CDR3: CSARDRDLAKNIQYF

J: TRBJ2-2
V: TRBV20-1
D: TRBD2
size: -
length: 12
DNA: TGCAGCGGGAGGGGCCGGACCGGGGAGCTGTTTTTT
CDR3: CSGRGRTGELFF

J: TRBJ1-2
V: TRBV12-3/TRBV12-4
D: -
size: few
length: 15
DNA: TGTGCCAGCAGTTTATCAGGGACGGCGCTCGGGGGCTACACCTTC
CDR3: CASSLSGTALGGYTF

J: TRBJ2-1
V: TRBV2
D: TRBD1
size: -
length: 13
DNA: TGTGCCAGCAGCGGGACAGGGGACAATGAGCAGTTCTTC
CDR3: CASSGTGDNEQFF

J: TRBJ2-7
V: TRBV10-3
D: -
size: -
length: 14
DNA: TGTGCCATCAGTGAGGAAGTTAAATGGAGCAAGCAGTACTTC
CDR3: CAISEEVKWSKQYF

J: TRBJ1-4
V: TRBV7-2
D: -
size: -
length: 14
DNA: TGTGCCAGCAGGGGTGGGAAGGGCGATGAAAAACTGTTTTTT
CDR3: CASRGGKGDEKLFF

J: TRBJ2-2
V: TRBV5-1
D: TRBD2
size: -
length: 16
DNA: TGCGCCAGCAGTGGTTCACTAGCGGTAAACACCGGGGAGCTGTTTTTT
CDR3: CASSGSLAVNTGELFF

J: TRBJ2-2
V: TRBV6-6
D: -
size: -
length: 15
DNA: TGTGCCAGCAGTTACAACAGCGAGAACACCGGGGAGCTGTTTTTT
CDR3: CASSYNSENTGELFF

J: TRBJ2-7
V: TRBV6-6
D: -
size: -
length: 16
DNA: TGTGCCTGTCGAACGAAGGAACAGAGGAGCTCCTACGAGCAGTACTTC
CDR3: CACRTKEQRSSYEQYF

J: TRBJ1-2
V: TRBV4-1
D: -
size: few
length: 15
DNA: TGCGCCAGCAGCCAAGATCTAATTCCGGATGGGGGCTACACCTTC
CDR3: CASSQDLIPDGGYTF

J: TRBJ1-1
V: TRBV10-3
D: -
size: few
length: 13
DNA: TGTGCCATCAGTGAGTCCAGTAACACTGAAGCTTTCTTT
CDR3: CAISESSNTEAFF

J: TRBJ2-7
V: TRBV7-9
D: -
size: many
length: 14
DNA: TGTGCCAGCAGCTTTGAGCGTTCCGGAGGCGAGCAGTACTTC
CDR3: CASSFERSGGEQYF

J: TRBJ2-1
V: TRBV4-3
D: TRBD2
size: few
length: 17
DNA: TGCGCCAGCAGCCAAGAGGGACTAGCGGGGGGGCTCGATGAGCAGTTCTTC
CDR3: CASSQEGLAGGLDEQFF

J: TRBJ2-1
V: TRBV6-2/TRBV6-3
D: TRBD1
size: -
length: 15
DNA: TGTGCCAGCAGTCCGGACAGGGTACCCTACAATGAGCAGTTCTTC
CDR3: CASSPDRVPYNEQFF

J: TRBJ1-2
V: TRBV6-2/TRBV6-3
D: TRBD1
size: -
length: 15
DNA: TGTGCCACCAGGACAGGGGGCGAACCTAACTATGGCTACACCTTC
CDR3: CATRTGGEPNYGYTF

J: TRBJ1-2
V: TRBV5-6
D: TRBD1
size: -
length: 14
DNA: TGTGCCAGCAGCGGAGGGGGCGCTCACTATGGCTACACCTTC
CDR3: CASSGGGAHYGYTF

J: TRBJ2-2
V: TRBV4-3
D: -
size: -
length: 16
DNA: TGCGCCAGCAGCCAAAACGGGGGGCTGAACACCGGGGAGCTGTTTTTT
CDR3: CASSQNGGLNTGELFF

J: TRBJ2-7
V: TRBV3-1
D: TRBD1
size: -
length: 17
DNA: TGTGCCAGCAGCCAAGATACTTGGGCAGGGGGCGACTACGAGCAGTACTTC
CDR3: CASSQDTWAGGDYEQYF

J: TRBJ2-5
V: TRBV7-7
D: -
size: many
length: 13
DNA: TGTGCTAGCAGCTTAGCACAGAGAGAGACCCAGTACTTC
CDR3: CASSLAQRETQYF

J: TRBJ1-2
V: TRBV10-2
D: -
size: -
length: 14
DNA: TGCGCCAGCAGCGCCCCGGACAGAGGCTATGGCTACACCTTC
CDR3: CASSAPDRGYGYTF

J: TRBJ1-1
V: TRBV15
D: -
size: -
length: 13
DNA: TGTGCCACCAGCATGGCGGGATACACTGAAGCTTTCTTT
CDR3: CATSMAGYTEAFF

J: TRBJ1-1
V: TRBV20-1
D: TRBD1
size: once
length: 16
DNA: TGCAGTGCAAACAGGGGGCCCACGCTTAGTAAAGCTGAAGCTTTCTTT
CDR3: CSANRGPTLSKAEAFF

J: TRBJ1-2
V: TRBV10-2
D: -
size: -
length: 14
DNA: TGCGCCAGCAGTGAAGCCGGCAGGGACTATGGCTACACCTTC
CDR3: CASSEAGRDYGYTF

J: TRBJ2-3
V: TRBV19
D: -
size: few
length: 14
DNA: TGTGCCAGTAGTATAAACAGCCAGGGAGATACGCAGTATTTT
CDR3: CASSINSQGDTQYF

J: TRBJ1-5
V: TRBV4-1
D: -
size: few
length: 13
DNA: TGCGCCAGCAGCCAAGAGGGGATTCAGCCCCAGCATTTT
CDR3: CASSQEGIQPQHF

J: TRBJ1-1
V: TRBV5-1
D: -
size: -
length: 15
DNA: TGCGCCAGCAGCTGGTCCGCGAGGGGAAACACTGAAGCTTTCTTT
CDR3: CASSWSARGNTEAFF

J: TRBJ2-3
V: TRBV5-1
D: -
size: -
length: 17
DNA: TGCGCCAGCAGCTTACCTCTAGCTGGGGGAGGCACAGATACGCAGTATTTT
CDR3: CASSLPLAGGGTDTQYF

J: TRBJ2-1
V: TRBV20-1
D: -
size: many
length: 15
DNA: TGCAGTGCTACACCCCCTAGGTCCGCCTACAATGAGCAGTTCTTC
CDR3: CSATPPRSAYNEQFF

J: TRBJ2-5
V: TRBV7-8
D: -
size: -
length: 15
DNA: TGTGCCAGCAGCGCTCAACTAGTGTCCCAAGAGACCCTGTACTTC
CDR3: CASSAQLVSQETLYF

J: TRBJ2-1
V: TRBV27
D: -
size: -
length: 12
DNA: TGTGCCAGCAGTTCCATGTACAATGAGCAGTTCTTC
CDR3: CASSSMYNEQFF

J: TRBJ2-1
V: TRBV6-2/TRBV6-3
D: TRBD1
size: -
length: 15
DNA: TGTGCCAGCAGCTTAACAGGGGGCGGCCTTGCTGAGCAGTTCTTC
CDR3: CASSLTGGGLAEQFF

J: TRBJ2-3
V: TRBV12-3/TRBV12-4
D: TRBD1
size: -
length: 15
DNA: TGTGCCAGCAGTCCCAGGGGGACAGGGACAGATACGCAGTATTTT
CDR3: CASSPRGTGTDTQYF

J: TRBJ1-1
V: TRBV24-1
D: TRBD1
size: few
length: 17
DNA: TGTGCCACCAGTGATTCCTCCAGGACAGGGTCAAACACTGAAGCTTTCTTT
CDR3: CATSDSSRTGSNTEAFF

J: TRBJ2-1
V: TRBV7-2
D: -
size: many
length: 14
DNA: TGTGCCAGCAGCCTAGGCTTTCTGAACGATGAGCAGTTCTTC
CDR3: CASSLGFLNDEQFF

J: TRBJ1-6
V: TRBV6-6
D: -
size: -
length: 16
DNA: TGTGCCAGCCAGACCGGGACCACAACTTCCCATTCACCCCTCCACTTT
CDR3: CASQTGTTTSHSPLHF

J: TRBJ2-6
V: TRBV5-6
D: -
size: -
length: 16
DNA: TGTGCCAGCAGCTTGGTACAGGGTCTCGGGGCCAACGTCCTGACTTTC
CDR3: CASSLVQGLGANVLTF

J: TRBJ2-1
V: TRBV6-2/TRBV6-3
D: TRBD2
size: -
length: 15
DNA: TGTGCCAGCCGAACGACTCCAGCGGGGGGCCGACCGCGGTTCTTC
CDR3: CASRTTPAGGRPRFF

J: TRBJ1-1
V: TRBV4-3
D: -
size: few
length: 15
DNA: TGCGCCAGCAGCCAAGGGCACCTTATGAACACTGAAGCTTTCTTT
CDR3: CASSQGHLMNTEAFF

J: TRBJ2-5
V: TRBV20-1
D: TRBD2
size: few
length: 14
DNA: TGCAGTGCGGGACTAGCGGGGGGGCCAGAGACCCAGTACTTC
CDR3: CSAGLAGGPETQYF

J: TRBJ2-1
V: TRBV9
D: -
size: -
length: 14
DNA: TGTGCCAGCAGTACGACTAGAGCCGACAATGAGCAGTTCTTC
CDR3: CASSTTRADNEQFF

J: TRBJ2-3
V: TRBV5-6
D: -
size: -
length: 16
DNA: TGTGCCAGCAGCGCCGTCCGCCTGGGAGGAACAGATACGCAGTATTTT
CDR3: CASSAVRLGGTDTQYF

J: TRBJ2-1
V: TRBV3-1
D: -
size: few
length: 13
DNA: TGTGCCAGCAGCCAAGCTGGGTCGCGTGAGCAGTTCTTC
CDR3: CASSQAGSREQFF

J: TRBJ2-1
V: TRBV5-1
D: TRBD1
size: -
length: 14
DNA: TGCGCCAGCAGTTGGGACAGGGGAGATAGTGAGCAGTTCTTC
CDR3: CASSWDRGDSEQFF

J: TRBJ1-5
V: TRBV7-4
D: -
size: -
length: 16
DNA: TGTGCCAGCAGCTTAAGGCGAAGGTATGGCAATCAGCCCCAGCATTTT
CDR3: CASSLRRRYGNQPQHF

J: TRBJ1-2
V: TRBV6-2/TRBV6-3
D: -
size: -
length: 13
DNA: TGTGCCAGCAGCATAGACAGGCGATATGGCTACACCTTC
CDR3: CASSIDRRYGYTF

J: TRBJ1-1
V: TRBV7-8
D: -
size: -
length: 16
DNA: TGTGCCAGCAGCTACGGCGGCAGGGGAAGTGGAACTGAAGCTTTCTTT
CDR3: CASSYGGRGSGTEAFF

J: TRBJ2-5
V: TRBV20-1
D: -
size: -
length: 15
DNA: TGCAGTGCTAGGTCTGGGCAGTCCACCCAAGAGACCCAGTACTTC
CDR3: CSARSGQSTQETQYF

J: TRBJ1-1
V: TRBV20-1
D: TRBD1
size: -
length: 17
DNA: TGCAGTGCTATAAACCGGGACAGGGATATTTTTCTTGCTGAAGCTTTCTTT
CDR3: CSAINRDRDIFLAEAFF

J: TRBJ2-3
V: TRBV14
D: TRBD2
size: -
length: 17
DNA: TGTGCCAGCAGCCAAGGACTAGCGGGGTACGGCACAGATACGCAGTATTTT
CDR3: CASSQGLAGYGTDTQYF

J: TRBJ1-4
V: TRBV20-1
D: -
size: few
length: 13
DNA: TGCAGTGCTAGAGCAGGGTTCGGGGAAAAACTGTTTTTT
CDR3: CSARAGFGEKLFF

J: TRBJ2-2
V: TRBV4-1
D: -
size: -
length: 16
DNA: TGCGCCAGCAGCCAAGCCACCGGGGGCGACACCGGGGAGCTGTTTTTT
CDR3: CASSQATGGDTGELFF

J: TRBJ2-5
V: TRBV11-3
D: -
size: many
length: 13
DNA: TGTGCCAGCAGCTTCGGGGTACAAGAGACCCAGTACTTC
CDR3: CASSFGVQETQYF

J: TRBJ2-3
V: TRBV3-1
D: -
size: many
length: 14
DNA: TGTGCCAGCAGCCTAGGGCTTGGCACAGATACGCAGTATTTT
CDR3: CASSLGLGTDTQYF

J: TRBJ1-1
V: TRBV20-1
D: -
size: -
length: 11
DNA: TGCAGTGCAAATACAGGTTCTGAAGCTTTCTTT
CDR3: CSANTGSEAFF

J: TRBJ2-3
V: TRBV7-6
D: TRBD2
size: few
length: 19
DNA: TGTGCCAGCAGCGCCGGCGTACTAGCGGGGGATCTAATCACAGATACGCAGTATTTT
CDR3: CASSAGVLAGDLITDTQYF

J: TRBJ1-4
V: TRBV3-1
D: -
size: -
length: 16
DNA: TGTGCCAGCAGTCCTGGACAGCACGCAACTAATGAAAAACTGTTTTTT
CDR3: CASSPGQHATNEKLFF